This TCR beta chain was recovered during a study of beta chain features in type 1 diabetes. Study outcomes and limitations: Type 1 diabetes patients had moderately but significantly shorter TCRB CDR3s in all four CD4+ subsets.

Investigators reverse transcribed all isolated RNA, so they sequenced expressed TCRB transcripts. Some clones are missing from TCRdb's copy, which holds only in-frame ones; the method was immunoSEQ multiplex PCR. The table shows about 140,000 clones, with about 13% occurring only once. A note on this clone: What it binds is unknown.

The ends were cut back, 6 bases at V and 0 bases at J, with 9 bases in the middle. The CDR3 runs 14 residues. CDR1 MNHEY and CDR2 SVGAGI come from the germline V gene. This TCR was sampled from a man in his late teens or twenties with type 1 diabetes. This rearrangement joins TRBV6-5 to TRBJ1-5, with no clear D. Sequencing used central memory CD4+ T cells from blood. CDR3 bases: TGTGCCAGCAGACCAGGCTCTAGCAATCAGCCCCAGCATTTT. Amino acids: CASRPGSSNQPQHF.